This passage covers 29 T cell receptor beta chains from one sample sequenced in a study of beta chain features in type 1 diabetes. Findings and limits, study-wide: People with Type 1 diabetes carried modestly yet significantly shorter TCRB CDR3s in all four CD4+ subsets.

For these TCRs, the target antigens are not known. Expressed TCRB transcripts were sequenced because the entire RNA isolate underwent reverse transcription. Measured with immunoSEQ multiplex PCR; TCRdb has only the in-frame clones, and not every one. This sample has about 160,000 clones, with roughly 59% found just once. Material: naive CD4+ T cells from blood. These receptors were obtained from a man under 40 with type 1 diabetes.

The table lists this clone with a few counts. This chain uses TRBV29-1 with TRBJ1-1; D perhaps matches TRBD1 (5 bases). Trimming left V 4 bases short and J 1 base short, with 13 bases between. This CDR3 region has 14 residues. The germline V gene encodes CDR1 SQVTM and CDR2 ANQGSEA. The CDR3 region has the DNA TGCAGCGTTGTCAAGGGGCAGCCGAACACTGAAGCTTTCTTT. It yields the protein CSVVKGQPNTEAFF.

The J gene is TRBJ2-7, the V gene TRBV10-3; D possibly corresponds to TRBD1 (5 bases). Germline CDR1 ENHRY, CDR2 SYGVKD. Trimming took off 10 bases at V and 0 bases at J, with 13 bases between the two ends. This CDR3 is built from 13 residues. This chain's CDR3 is CASRSTDSYEQYF. CDR3 coding DNA: TGTGCCAGCCGCTCGACAGACTCCTACGAGCAGTACTTC.

The V and J genes are TRBV25-1 and TRBJ2-1, with a weak D call TRBD2 (6 bases). The V and J ends lost 2 bases and 2 bases respectively, with 7 bases between them. The length of the CDR3 is 14 residues. Germline loops: CDR1 MGHDK, CDR2 SYGVNS. For the CDR3, the DNA is TGTGCCAGCAGTGAAACTAGCCCCTACAATGAGCAGTTCTTC. Residues: CASSETSPYNEQFF. Combining the CDR3 with reference TRBV25-1 and TRBJ2-1 gives the whole variable domain EADIYQTPRYLVIGTGKKITLECSQTMGHDKMYWYQQDPGMELHLIHYSYGVNSTEKGDLSSESTVSRIRTEHFPLTLESARPSHTSQYLCASSETSPYNEQFFGPGTRLTVL.

This chain uses TRBV9 with TRBJ1-2, with 8 bases fitting TRBD1. Trimming removed 0 bases from V and 6 bases from J; junction bases left unmatched: 7. CDR3 size: 15 residues. The germline CDR1 and CDR2 sequences are SGDLS and YYNGEE. The CDR3 protein is CASSVEDRARDGYTF. The CDR3 DNA reads TGTGCCAGCAGCGTAGAGGACAGGGCGAGGGATGGCTACACCTTC. The full variable domain, completed using reference TRBV9 and TRBJ1-2, is DSGVTQTPKHLITATGQRVTLRCSPRSGDLSVYWYQQSLDQGLQFLIQYYNGEERAKGNILERFSAQQFPDLHSELNLSSLELGDSALYFCASSVEDRARDGYTFGSGTRLTVV.

CDR3 sequence reads: CAWSSDSEAFF. As DNA, the CDR3 is TGTGCCTGGAGCTCCGACAGTGAAGCTTTCTTT. The chain employs TRBV30 and TRBJ1-1, with D maybe TRBD1 (5 bases). This CDR3 is 11 amino acids long. Trimming shortened V by 3 bases and J by 7 bases, and 9 bases separated the two germline ends. The germline gives CDR1 GTSNPN, CDR2 SVGIG (reference sequence).

J is TRBJ1-1 and V is TRBV29-1; D ambiguous. In germline, CDR1 is SQVTM, CDR2 ANQGSEA. Trimming removed 3 bases at V and 1 base at J, with 6 bases between. There are 12 residues in the CDR3. The CDR3 DNA reads TGCAGCGTTGATTCTCAGAACACTGAAGCTTTCTTT. Translation gives CSVDSQNTEAFF.

Here the CDR3 reads CARTSGEDTQYF. The CDR3 nucleotides are TGTGCTCGGACTAGCGGGGAAGATACGCAGTATTTT. The chain links TRBV30 to TRBJ2-3, with TRBD2 matching over 12 bases. CDR3 length: 12 residues. The germline CDR1 and CDR2 sequences are GTSNPN and SVGIG (reference sequence).

Only a few counts were recorded for this clone. The chain has TRBV23-1 and TRBJ2-5; D perhaps matches TRBD1 (6 bases). TRBV23-1 is assigned to the ORF class and has an uncertain function. Trimming took 6 bases from V and 3 from J, leaving 17 bases between them. This CDR3 comprises 15 residues. The CDR3 DNA reads TGCGCCAGCAGCGCGTACCGGACAGAGGAAGAGACCCAGTACTTC. It translates to CASSAYRTEEETQYF.

The chain is built from TRBV9 and TRBJ2-1; TRBD1 is a possible D gene (6 bases). CDR3 size: 11 residues. Germline values: CDR1 SGDLS, CDR2 YYNGEE. Trimming removed 7 bases at V and 6 bases at J, with 8 bases between. CDR3 DNA sequence: TGTGCCAGCGGGACATTCAATGAGCAGTTCTTC. This codes for CASGTFNEQFF.

The chain joins TRBV30 to TRBJ2-4; D gene uncertain. Deletions cut 4 bases from V and 4 bases from J, with 8 bases between. CDR3 size: 12 residues. Per the germline V gene, CDR1 is GTSNPN and CDR2 is SVGIG (reference sequence). The CDR3 DNA reads TGTGCCTGGAACCGGCAGAAAAACATTCAGTACTTC. It encodes CAWNRQKNIQYF.

This chain uses TRBV29-1 with TRBJ1-4; D not resolved. CDR3 length: 12 amino acids. Germline V lookup: CDR1 SQVTM, CDR2 ANQGSEA. With 5 bases removed from V and 10 bases from J, the gap between germline ends came to 14 bases. CDR3 sequence reads: CSVSDARGKLFF. The CDR3 coding sequence is TGCAGCGTTTCGGACGCCCGAGGAAAACTGTTTTTT. The full variable domain, rest sourced from reference TRBV29-1 and TRBJ1-4, is SAVISQKPSRDICQRGTSLTIQCQVDSQVTMMFWYRQQPGQSLTLIATANQGSEATYESGFVIDKFPISRPNLTFSTLTVSNMSPEDSSIYLCSVSDARGKLFFGSGTQLSVL.

Remarks on this clone: The sample carries other DNA sequences with the same CDR3. The chain employs TRBV20-1 and TRBJ2-5; D is unresolved. The V and J ends lost 6 bases and 5 bases respectively, with 10 bases between them. Germline assignment: CDR1 DFQATT and CDR2 SNEGSKA (reference sequence). The CDR3 loop spans 11 amino acids. The CDR3 nucleotides are TGCAGTGCGACGCCGGGTGAGACCCAGTACTTC. Amino acid sequence: CSATPGETQYF.

The V call is TRBV9, the J call TRBJ2-2; possibly TRBD2 for D (6 bases). The length of the CDR3 is 15 residues. Germline lookup yields CDR1 SGDLS and CDR2 YYNGEE. V gave up 4 bases and J gave up 0 bases, with 10 bases separating them. The CDR3 sequence: CASSRDLANTGELFF. CDR3 coding DNA: TGTGCCAGCAGCCGGGACTTGGCGAACACCGGGGAGCTGTTTTTT.

The genes are TRBV11-2 and TRBJ1-2; the D is unclear. The V and J ends lost 3 bases and 0 bases respectively, with 5 bases between them. The CDR3 runs to 13 residues. From germline, CDR1 is SGHAT and CDR2 FQNNGV. The CDR3 region is CASSLQTNYGYTF. The CDR3 nucleotides read TGTGCCAGCAGCTTGCAGACTAACTATGGCTACACCTTC.

The chain couples TRBV30 to TRBJ1-2; D call uncertain. Germline V gene lookup returns CDR1 GTSNPN and CDR2 SVGIG (reference sequence). V was pared by 0 bases and J by 7 bases, with 9 bases between. This CDR3 spans 12 amino acids. In nucleotides, the CDR3 is TGTGCCTGGAGTGTAGGTCACCCTGGCTACACCTTC. This codes for CAWSVGHPGYTF.

The V gene is TRBV25-1, the J gene TRBJ1-1, with 9 bases lining up with TRBD1. V lost 3 bases to trimming and J lost 7 bases; unmatched junction nucleotides: 6. The germline V gene encodes CDR1 MGHDK and CDR2 SYGVNS. This CDR3 spans 14 amino acids. CDR3 in amino acids: CASSDMGQGGEAFF. For the CDR3, the DNA is TGTGCCAGCAGTGATATGGGACAGGGAGGTGAAGCTTTCTTT.

This clone showed up just a few times. Other DNA sequences from this sample encode an identical CDR3 as well. The chain has TRBV7-9 and TRBJ2-3; D assignment may be TRBD1 or TRBD2 (5 bases each). This CDR3 spans 14 amino acids. The V gene lost 0 bases and the J gene lost 1 base, with 5 bases spanning the gap. Germline-derived CDR1 and CDR2 are SEHNR and FQNEAQ (reference sequence). CDR3 sequence (DNA): TGTGCCAGCAGCTTAGCGGGGGGCACAGATACGCAGTATTTT. Translation: CASSLAGGTDTQYF. The variable domain in full, with the rest retrieved from reference TRBV7-9 and TRBJ2-3, is DTGVSQNPRHKITKRGQNVTFRCDPISEHNRLYWYRQTLGQGPEFLTYFQNEAQLEKSRLLSDRFSAERPKGSFSTLEIQRTEQGDSAMYLCASSLAGGTDTQYFGPGTRLTVL.

The chain is built from TRBV30 and TRBJ2-2; no clear D. This CDR3 is built from 14 residues. Germline V gene data show CDR1 as GTSNPN and CDR2 as SVGIG (reference sequence). V was clipped by 2 bases and J by 3 bases, with 10 bases between them. The CDR3 nucleotides read TGTGCCTGGAGTCAACAGCGTTACACCGGGGAGCTGTTTTTT. Protein sequence: CAWSQQRYTGELFF.

The V call is TRBV28, the J call TRBJ1-2, with D possibly matching TRBD1 (5 bases). Germline V gene data show CDR1 as MDHEN and CDR2 as SYDVKM. Trimming cost V 3 bases and J 4 bases, with 9 bases left between them. The CDR3 consists of 13 residues. DNA for the CDR3: TGTGCCAGCAGTTTGCAGGGTACCTATGGCTACACCTTC. Its protein product is CASSLQGTYGYTF.

The chain couples TRBV7-7 to TRBJ2-3; D gene unclear. V was pared by 5 bases and J by 2 bases, with 11 bases between. The CDR3 loop spans 14 amino acids. Germline lookup yields CDR1 SSHAT and CDR2 FNYEAQ (reference sequence). CDR3 in amino acids: CASSPMSHTDTQYF. The CDR3 DNA reads as TGTGCCAGCAGCCCCATGTCCCACACAGATACGCAGTATTTT.

The V and J genes are TRBV29-1 and TRBJ2-3; D gene uncertain. Germline V CDR1 and CDR2: SQVTM, ANQGSEA. V was trimmed by 3 bases and J by 2 bases, leaving 12 bases between them. This CDR3 is built from 14 residues. The CDR3 sequence is CSVDRVGSTDTQYF. As DNA, the CDR3 is TGCAGCGTTGATCGAGTCGGTTCCACAGATACGCAGTATTTT.

J is TRBJ1-2 and V is TRBV5-1, with D unclear. The CDR3 is made up of 15 amino acids. Between the trimmed V and J ends, which lost 0 bases and 6 bases, there was a span of 15 bases. Germline V lookup: CDR1 SGHRS, CDR2 YFSETQ. The CDR3 DNA sequence: TGCGCCAGCAGCTTGGATTACGGTTCGGTAGATGGCTACACCTTC. Its translation: CASSLDYGSVDGYTF.

Concerning this clone: The identical CDR3 is also encoded by other nucleotide sequences in the sample. The genes are TRBV7-2 and TRBJ2-3; 8 nucleotides match TRBD1. V lost 0 bases and J lost 1; bases outside the gene matches: 3. Germline CDR1 reads SGHTA; CDR2 reads FQGNSA. The CDR3 totals 16 residues. CDR3 bases: TGTGCCAGCAGCTTAGCGCTGACAGGGGGCACAGATACGCAGTATTTT. Translation: CASSLALTGGTDTQYF.

This clone was seen only a few times. J is TRBJ2-1 and V is TRBV9, with 11 bases fitting TRBD2. Losses at the gene ends were 2 bases for V and 8 bases for J; bases not matched to a gene: 9. The CDR3 spans 16 residues. In germline, CDR1 is SGDLS, CDR2 YYNGEE. The CDR3 is CASSVGGLAADYEQFF. The CDR3 coding sequence is TGTGCCAGCAGCGTGGGGGGACTAGCGGCCGACTATGAGCAGTTCTTC.

The V and J genes are TRBV29-1 and TRBJ1-5; D call uncertain. The CDR3 loop spans 16 amino acids. Germline values: CDR1 SQVTM, CDR2 ANQGSEA. Trimming cost V 4 bases and J 0 bases, with 16 bases left between them. The CDR3 nucleotides are TGCAGCGTTGCCGATCAGGCTGGGCCTAGCAATCAGCCCCAGCATTTT. Translation gives CSVADQAGPSNQPQHF.

The DNA for the CDR3 is TGCAGCGTGGCTCTCACGGGGGAAACTGAAGCTTTCTTT. Protein sequence: CSVALTGETEAFF. The V call is TRBV29-1, the J call TRBJ1-1; D might be TRBD1 (5 bases). V lost 6 bases, J lost 5 bases, and 16 bases lay in between. Germline lookup yields CDR1 SQVTM and CDR2 ANQGSEA. The CDR3 runs 13 residues.

The chain combines TRBV29-1 with TRBJ1-1; D gene ambiguous. V lost 5 bases and J 0 bases, leaving 13 bases between the germline ends. Germline V CDR1 and CDR2: SQVTM, ANQGSEA. The CDR3 runs 14 residues. The CDR3 nucleotides read TGCAGCGTTCTCGCTTTCGATTTGAACACTGAAGCTTTCTTT. This translates into CSVLAFDLNTEAFF.

This clone has more than one count but fewer than ten. This sample also contains other DNA sequences that code for the same CDR3. The chain recombines TRBV29-1 with TRBJ1-4; D is perhaps TRBD1 (5 bases). V was pared by 7 bases and J by 5 bases, with 5 bases between. CDR3 size: 10 residues. The germline V gene has CDR1 SQVTM and CDR2 ANQGSEA. Here the CDR3 reads CSAGNEKLFF. CDR3 sequence (DNA): TGCAGCGCAGGGAATGAAAAACTGTTTTTT.

V and J are TRBV19 and TRBJ1-2, with a weak D call TRBD1 (5 bases). With 11 bases removed from V and 9 bases from J, the gap between germline ends came to 16 bases. The CDR3 loop spans 11 amino acids. Germline CDR1 is LNHDA and CDR2 is SQIVND (reference sequence). The CDR3 protein is CAGRAGRSYTF. The CDR3 coding sequence is TGTGCCGGGAGAGCAGGGCGCAGCTACACCTTC. Full variable domain (missing parts from reference TRBV19 and TRBJ1-2): DGGITQSPKYLFRKEGQNVTLSCEQNLNHDAMYWYRQDPGQGLRLIYYSQIVNDFQKGDIAEGYSVSREKKESFPLTVTSAQKNPTAFYLCAGRAGRSYTFGSGTRLTVV.